The T cell receptor beta chain described here comes from a study of T cells after yellow fever vaccination. Using its own MiXCR run on the 5' RACE reads, TCRdb lists one record per CDR3 protein. The table lists under 550,000 distinct CDR3 sequences, 21% of them singletons. V lost 5 bases and J lost 1, with 25 bases in between. This CDR3 spans 19 amino acids. Per germline, CDR1 SGHRS and CDR2 YFSETQ. The chain uses TRBV5-1 and TRBJ1-3, with D possibly being TRBD1 (5 bases). This TCR derives from a man between 18 and 29 years old who received the YFV17D yellow fever vaccine. Here the sequenced sample was PBMCs, taken roughly 23 days after the first yellow fever vaccination. The CDR3 sequence is CASRRTPGGVSDSGNTIYF. The CDR3, as DNA: TGCGCCAGCAGACGAACCCCTGGGGGTGTGTCGGATTCTGGAAACACCATATATTTT. Variable domain in full (rest from reference TRBV5-1 and TRBJ1-3): KAGVTQTPRYLIKTRGQQVTLSCSPISGHRSVSWYQQTPGQGLQFLFEYFSETQRNKGNFPGRFSGRQFSNSRSEMNVSTLELGDSALYLCASRRTPGGVSDSGNTIYFGEGSWLTVV.